Detailed here is one T cell receptor beta chain. Its antigen is currently unknown. The data originate from a study of shared clonotypes between healthy human individuals. For the study at large: CD4 naive cells filled three plates per donor, CD4 memory three, CD8 naive two and CD8 memory one.

Notes on the study in general: In general, naive subsets displayed greater estimated richness than memory subsets did. About 5% of naive CD4 clonotypes were shared across four donors.

With 6 bases removed from V and 2 bases from J, the gap between germline ends came to 11 bases. Germline V CDR1 and CDR2: MNHEY, SMNVEV (reference sequence). The CDR3 loop spans 13 amino acids. The method was immunoSEQ multiplex PCR; TCRdb's version includes in-frame clones alone and lacks a portion of them. The sample has approximately 500,000 clones; 90% to 96% are singletons. This receptor was identified in a woman aged 25 to 45 in good health. The sequencing input was naive CD4+ T cells sorted from blood. Subset given: CD45RA+ positively selected. The gene calls are TRBV27 and TRBJ2-7, with D unclear. CDR3 loop: CASSDRVPYEQYF. The CDR3 region has the DNA TGTGCCAGCAGCGATCGGGTGCCCTACGAGCAGTACTTC.